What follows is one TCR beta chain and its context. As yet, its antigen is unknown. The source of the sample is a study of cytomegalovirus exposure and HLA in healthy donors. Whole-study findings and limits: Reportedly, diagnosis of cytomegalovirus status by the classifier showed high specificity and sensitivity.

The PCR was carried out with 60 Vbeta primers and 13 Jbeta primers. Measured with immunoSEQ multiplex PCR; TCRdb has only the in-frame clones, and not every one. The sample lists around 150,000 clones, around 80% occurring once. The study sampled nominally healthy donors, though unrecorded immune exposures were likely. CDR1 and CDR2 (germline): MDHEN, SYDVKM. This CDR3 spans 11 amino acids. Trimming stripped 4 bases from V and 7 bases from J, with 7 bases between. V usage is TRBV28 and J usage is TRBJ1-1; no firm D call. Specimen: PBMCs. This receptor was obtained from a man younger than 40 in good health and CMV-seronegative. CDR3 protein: CASSSTGEAFF. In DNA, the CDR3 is TGTGCCAGCAGTTCTACGGGTGAAGCTTTCTTT.